This T cell receptor beta chain was obtained from a study of cytomegalovirus exposure and HLA in healthy donors. Whole-study results and caveats: In vitro checks showed that a few CMV-associated chains really do target CMV antigens. A later analysis linked a missense variant in DCLRE1C to the trimming of TCR beta V and J genes. The study recorded about 160 TCR beta chains that were cytomegalovirus-associated. A further, later analysis showed that HLA-associated TCR beta chains (compared with equally common others) were more clonally expanded.

PCR involved 60 Vbeta and 13 Jbeta primers. Method: immunoSEQ multiplex PCR; TCRdb's copy keeps in-frame clones and lacks some. Its listing shows 130,000 to 150,000 clones. Turning to this clone: Antigen unknown. The junction differs from germline at one of its ends, possibly a read error.

This TCR was sampled from a male donor in good health and CMV-seronegative. Sequences were obtained from PBMCs.

CDR3 sequence (DNA): TGCGGGAGGGGACAGGTCTATCACGAGCAGTACTTC. As protein: CGRGQVYHEQYF. J is TRBJ2-7 and V is TRBV7-3; either TRBD1 or TRBD2 may supply D (8 bases each). The CDR3 contains 12 residues. Germline V CDR1 and CDR2: SGHTA, FQGTGA.